This T cell receptor (beta chain) was recorded in a study of blood T cells in healthy people across ages. From germline, CDR1 is SGHVS and CDR2 FNYEAQ. The ends were cut back, 1 base at V and 8 bases at J, with 6 bases in the middle. This CDR3 spans 12 amino acids. This clonotype was detected ten times or more. Sample-barcoded 5' priming and a J-beta primer mix drove a second PCR of about 6 to 12 cycles. TCRdb independently ran MiXCR on the 5' RACE reads; one entry per CDR3 protein. The data show 710,000 or so distinct CDR3 sequences, 32% seen once. The TCR sequence derives from a woman over 75 in good health. V is TRBV7-6 and J is TRBJ2-1; D gene ambiguous. Sequenced: blood. In nucleotides, the CDR3 is TGTGCCAGCAGCTTAGGCAGTCATGAGCAGTTCTTC. Its protein product is CASSLGSHEQFF.